This entry describes one TCR beta chain. Other nucleotide sequences from this sample produce the same CDR3. The data belong to a study of control samples from healthy donors and cancer patients. CDR1 is SEHNR and CDR2 is FQNEAQ in the germline V gene (reference sequence). V shed 2 bases and J shed 1 base, with 8 bases lying between them. The CDR3 extends over 15 amino acids. The table came from immunoSEQ multiplex PCR; TCRdb's copy has only in-frame clones and leaves some out. The sample has about 71,000 clones, roughly 86% seen once. Source material: PBMCs. This receptor was identified in a man between 60 and 70 years old with lung cancer. The chain has TRBV7-9 and TRBJ1-4; D is undetermined. The CDR3 sequence: CASSLSGGTNEKLFF. CDR3 in DNA: TGTGCCAGCAGCTTAAGCGGCGGAACTAATGAAAAACTGTTTTTT.